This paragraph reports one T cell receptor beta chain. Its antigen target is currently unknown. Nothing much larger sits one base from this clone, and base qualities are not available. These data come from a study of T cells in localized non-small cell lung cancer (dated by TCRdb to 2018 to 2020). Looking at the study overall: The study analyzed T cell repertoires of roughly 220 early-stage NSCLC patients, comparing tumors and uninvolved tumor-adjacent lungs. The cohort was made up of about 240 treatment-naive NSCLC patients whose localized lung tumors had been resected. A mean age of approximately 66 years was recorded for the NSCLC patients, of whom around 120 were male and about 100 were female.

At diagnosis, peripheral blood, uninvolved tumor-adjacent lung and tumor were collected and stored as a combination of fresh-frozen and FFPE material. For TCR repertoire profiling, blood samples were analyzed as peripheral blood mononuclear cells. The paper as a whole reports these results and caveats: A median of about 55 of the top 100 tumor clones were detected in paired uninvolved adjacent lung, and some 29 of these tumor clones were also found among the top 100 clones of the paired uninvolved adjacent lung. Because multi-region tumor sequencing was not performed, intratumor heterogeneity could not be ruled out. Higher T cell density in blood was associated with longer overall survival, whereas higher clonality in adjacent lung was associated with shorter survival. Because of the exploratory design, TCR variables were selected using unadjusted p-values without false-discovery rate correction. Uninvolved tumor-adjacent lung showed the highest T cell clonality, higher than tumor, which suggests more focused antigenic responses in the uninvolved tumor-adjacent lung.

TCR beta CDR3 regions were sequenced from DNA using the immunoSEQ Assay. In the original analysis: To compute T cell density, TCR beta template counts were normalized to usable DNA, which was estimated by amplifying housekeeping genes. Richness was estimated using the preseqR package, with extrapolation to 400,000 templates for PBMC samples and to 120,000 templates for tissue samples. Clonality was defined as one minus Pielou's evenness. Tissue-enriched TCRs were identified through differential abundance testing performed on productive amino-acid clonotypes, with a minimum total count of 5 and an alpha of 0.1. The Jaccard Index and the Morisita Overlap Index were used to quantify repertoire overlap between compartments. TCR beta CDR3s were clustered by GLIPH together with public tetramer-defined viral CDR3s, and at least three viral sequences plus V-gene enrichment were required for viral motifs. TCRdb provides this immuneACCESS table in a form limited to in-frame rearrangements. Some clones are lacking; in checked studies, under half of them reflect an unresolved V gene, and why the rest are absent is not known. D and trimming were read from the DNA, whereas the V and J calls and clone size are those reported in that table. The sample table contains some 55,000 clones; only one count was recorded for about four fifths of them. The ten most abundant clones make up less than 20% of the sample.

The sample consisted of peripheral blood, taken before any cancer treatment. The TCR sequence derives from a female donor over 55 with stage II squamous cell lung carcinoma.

The nucleotides are TGTGCTAGTGGTGCATACTCCCCCCAAGAGACCCAGTACTTC. The translation is CASGAYSPQETQYF. Here the chain combines TRBV12-5 and TRBJ2-5; no D segment can be confidently identified. Sequences LGHNT (CDR1) and FRNRAP (CDR2) are obtained from the germline V gene. V sheds 5 bases and J sheds 1 base, leaving 11 bases between their ends. The CDR3 holds 14 amino acids from the cysteine to the phenylalanine. Here the CDR3 DNA is all that survives: 42 bases in frame from base 1.